This T cell receptor beta chain was sequenced for a study of T-cell reconstitution after alpha-beta-depleted transplantation in children. Findings and caveats of the study: A year post-transplant, T-cell counts and diversity derived mostly from newly produced T cells. Expanded graft clones numbering several hundred reportedly gave rise to alpha-beta T cells about two months after transplant. Surviving thymic progenitors and recipient T cells were the source of high TCRbeta diversity at day 60 in some patients.

Deletions cut 6 bases from V and 8 bases from J, with 11 bases between. The CDR3 has 12 residues. Germline values: CDR1 SGHTA, CDR2 FQGNSA. This clonotype was observed many times. Its antigen is as yet unknown. Unique molecular identifiers were used in preparing the TCRbeta library. One entry per CDR3 protein results from TCRdb running MiXCR on the PCR reads. Altogether around 450,000 distinct CDR3 sequences are present, around 46% being singletons, with the ten largest covering roughly a quarter. This receptor was identified in a girl aged 2-10 years with aplastic anemia, due to receive a stem cell transplant. V usage is TRBV7-2 and J usage is TRBJ2-1; perhaps TRBD2 as D (5 bases). The specimen comprised PBMCs, sampled before TCRalphabeta/CD19-depleted stem cell transplant. CDR3 sequence: CASRKGGHEQFF. The DNA for the CDR3 is TGTGCCAGCAGGAAAGGAGGCCATGAGCAGTTCTTC.